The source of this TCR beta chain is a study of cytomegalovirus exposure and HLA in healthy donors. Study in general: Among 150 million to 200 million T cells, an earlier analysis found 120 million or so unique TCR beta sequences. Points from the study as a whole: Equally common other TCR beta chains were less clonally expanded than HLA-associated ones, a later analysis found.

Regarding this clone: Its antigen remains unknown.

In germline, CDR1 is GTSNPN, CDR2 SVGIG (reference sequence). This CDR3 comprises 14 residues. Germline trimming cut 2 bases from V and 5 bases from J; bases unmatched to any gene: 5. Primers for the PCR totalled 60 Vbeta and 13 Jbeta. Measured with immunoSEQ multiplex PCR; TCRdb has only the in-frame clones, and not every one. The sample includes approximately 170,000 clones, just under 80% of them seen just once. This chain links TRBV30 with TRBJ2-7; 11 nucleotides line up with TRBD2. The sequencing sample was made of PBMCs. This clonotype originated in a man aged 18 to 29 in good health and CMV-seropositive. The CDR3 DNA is TGTGCCTGGAGTACTAGCGGGAGTTGGAACGAGCAGTACTTC. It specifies CAWSTSGSWNEQYF.